This T cell receptor beta chain was profiled in a study of a mutant IDH1 vaccine in newly diagnosed glioma. The V and J ends lost 3 bases and 6 bases respectively, with 15 bases between them. The CDR3 has 14 amino acids. Germline values: CDR1 LNHNV, CDR2 YYDKDF (reference sequence). Some clones are missing from TCRdb's copy, which holds only in-frame ones; the method was immunoSEQ multiplex PCR. The repertoire holds about 58,000 clones, with about 80% as singletons. Time point: week 5, during vaccination. The investigators gave 300 ug of mutant IDH1 20-mer peptide in each vaccine dose, together with topical imiquimod. This clone was recorded once. Its antigen is undetermined.

The TCR sequence derives from a woman aged 45-65 years with glioma. This specimen was PBMCs, taken from a glioma patient whose treatment included an IDH1 peptide vaccine. The chain links TRBV15 to TRBJ2-7; D possibly corresponds to TRBD1 (6 bases). This CDR3 is CATSRDRDKSEQYF. The DNA for the CDR3 is TGTGCCACCAGCAGGGACCGGGACAAGAGCGAGCAGTACTTC.